A selection of T cell receptor beta chains follows, all from one sample in a study of beta chain features in type 1 diabetes. Assay: immunoSEQ multiplex PCR; the TCRdb copy retains only in-frame clones and omits some. The profile shows a few hundred thousand clones, about 13% of them singletons. Sequencing used naive CD4+ T cells from blood. These receptors originate from a man aged 25-45 years with type 1 diabetes. Each CDR3 is given with its conserved first and last residue. The D gene is left open where the match is weak. Clone size is shown for a subset of rows, as once, few, many or a class of expanded clone.

few TRBJ2-5 TRBV25-1 - TGTGCCAGCAGTGAGTCACAGGTTCTGGGGGAGACCCAGTACTTC CASSESQVLGETQYF
few TRBJ2-1 TRBV5-1 TRBD2 TGCGCCAGCAGCCCGGGACTAGCGGGAGGGCCTGAGGATGAGCAGTTCTTC CASSPGLAGGPEDEQFF
- TRBJ2-5 TRBV4-3 - TGCGCCAGCAGCCAAGATCTTTCGACAACATGGGTGGAGACCCAGTACTTC CASSQDLSTTWVETQYF
- TRBJ1-2 TRBV4-3 - TGCGCCAGCAGCCAAGATAACAGGGTCGGTGGCTACACCTTC CASSQDNRVGGYTF
- TRBJ2-5 TRBV7-2 TRBD1 TGTGCCAGCAGCTTCCTCAACAGGGGACAAGGGTCCCAGTACTTC CASSFLNRGQGSQYF
few TRBJ2-2 TRBV28 - TGTGCCAGCAGTTTACCCCACGGAAGGGGATCCGGGGAGCTGTTTTTT CASSLPHGRGSGELFF
few TRBJ1-2 TRBV5-1 - TGCGCCAGCAGCCCATCGACAGGACCCCCTTCTAGAACCTTC CASSPSTGPPSRTF
few TRBJ2-6 TRBV9 - TGTGCCAGCAGCGTCTCACTTGTGGTAGCTGGGGCCAACGTCCTGACTTTC CASSVSLVVAGANVLTF
- TRBJ2-7 TRBV14 - TGTGCCAGCAGCCGACCCGACACCTCCTACGAGCAGTACTTC CASSRPDTSYEQYF
- TRBJ1-5 TRBV7-2 - TGTGCCAGCAGCTTAGAGTTTAGTCGTGGTCAGCCCCAGCATTTT CASSLEFSRGQPQHF
- TRBJ2-1 TRBV14 TRBD2 TGTGCCAGCAGCCAAGATAGGGTTTTACTAGCGGGAGGGATCGGCTACAATGAGCAGTTCTTC CASSQDRVLLAGGIGYNEQFF
- TRBJ2-7 TRBV7-9 - TGTGCCAGCAGCCGCCCGCCAGGGTTCGGCTACGAGCAGTACTTC CASSRPPGFGYEQYF
- TRBJ1-4 TRBV5-1 - TGCGCCAGCACCCCGACATCCACGCAGGAAAAACTGTTTTTT CASTPTSTQEKLFF
- TRBJ1-5 TRBV9 - TGTGCCAGCAGCGTAGATGGGGCAGGCAATCAGCCCCAGCATTTT CASSVDGAGNQPQHF
- TRBJ1-5 TRBV4-2 TRBD1 TGTGCCAGCAGCCAAGATCCGGAGCCGGGACAGAGAGACAATCAGCCCCAGCATTTT CASSQDPEPGQRDNQPQHF
- TRBJ2-7 TRBV14 TRBD1 TGTGCCAGCAGCCAACCGGGACAGGGGGCCTACGAGCAGTACTTC CASSQPGQGAYEQYF
- TRBJ2-7 TRBV28 - TGTGCCAGCAGACGATTGGCGGGACAGATTCACTACGAGCAGTACTTC CASRRLAGQIHYEQYF
- TRBJ2-1 TRBV5-1 - TGCGCCAGCAGCGCTAGCCTGAGCTCCTACAATGAGCAGTTCTTC CASSASLSSYNEQFF